This T cell receptor beta chain was sequenced for a study of OX40 agonist ivuxolimab in advanced cancers. Study-level results: Clonal expansion by week 6 occurred in CD4+ and CD8+ blood T cells (at 0.1 to 3.0 mg/kg).

V was cut by 1 base and J by 5 bases, with 15 bases left in between. Germline V gene sequence: CDR1 MNHEY, CDR2 SMNVEV (reference sequence). The CDR3 spans 16 residues. As to this clone: Its antigen is currently unknown.

The repertoire was sequenced with immunoSEQ multiplex PCR; TCRdb's copy has only in-frame clones and lacks some. This sample has roughly 62,000 clones; roughly 84% occur once, and the top ten carry 2% to 3%. This receptor was obtained from an adult with an advanced solid tumor such as melanoma, head and neck, liver or kidney cancer. V is TRBV27 and J is TRBJ2-1; D possibly matches TRBD1 or TRBD2 (5 bases each). The sample was CD4+ or CD8+ T cells sorted from blood, taken in a trial of the OX40 agonist ivuxolimab. As DNA, the CDR3 is TGTGCCAGCAGTTTATGGGGGAGCGGCCCCAACAATGAGCAGTTCTTC. Protein product: CASSLWGSGPNNEQFF.